The present T cell receptor beta chain was sequenced within a study of blood T cell repertoires in COVID-19. CDR3 length equals 16 residues. The germline CDR1 and CDR2 sequences are SGHRS and YFSETQ. The V gene end was trimmed by 1 base and the J gene end by 5 bases; junction bases not matched to a gene: 7. Per the study methods: The authors estimated nucleated cell counts from reference gene primer amplification. Data came from immunoSEQ multiplex PCR; TCRdb stores just in-frame clones and leaves some out. The V and J calls and the clone size are those of that table, but D and trimming were determined from the DNA. The sample carries more than 60,000 clones, just over 85% recorded once.

The source of this sequence is a woman aged 55-75 years with COVID-19, enrolled during active disease. Sequenced input: peripheral blood. This sequence joins TRBV5-1 and TRBJ2-1; 9 bases line up with TRBD2. The chain's CDR3 is CASSLPLAGYDNEQFF. Here the CDR3 DNA reads TGCGCCAGCAGCTTGCCCCTAGCGGGGTACGACAATGAGCAGTTCTTC.